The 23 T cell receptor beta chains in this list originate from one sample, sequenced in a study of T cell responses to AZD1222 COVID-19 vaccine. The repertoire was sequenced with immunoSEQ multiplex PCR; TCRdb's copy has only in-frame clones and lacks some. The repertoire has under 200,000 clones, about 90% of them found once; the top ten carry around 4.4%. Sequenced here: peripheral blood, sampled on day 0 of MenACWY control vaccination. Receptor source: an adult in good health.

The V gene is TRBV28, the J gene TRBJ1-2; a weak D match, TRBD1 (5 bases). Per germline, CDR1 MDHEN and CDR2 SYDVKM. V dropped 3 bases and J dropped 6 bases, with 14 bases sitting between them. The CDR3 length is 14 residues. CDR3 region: CASSFQGQFNGYTF. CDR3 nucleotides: TGTGCCAGCAGTTTCCAGGGCCAGTTTAATGGCTACACCTTC.

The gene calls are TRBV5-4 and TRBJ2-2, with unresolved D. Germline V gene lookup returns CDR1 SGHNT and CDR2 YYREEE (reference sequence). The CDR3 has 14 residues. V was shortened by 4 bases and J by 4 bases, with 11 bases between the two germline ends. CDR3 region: CASSPSTSTGELFF. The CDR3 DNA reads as TGTGCCAGCAGCCCTAGTACGAGCACCGGGGAGCTGTTTTTT.

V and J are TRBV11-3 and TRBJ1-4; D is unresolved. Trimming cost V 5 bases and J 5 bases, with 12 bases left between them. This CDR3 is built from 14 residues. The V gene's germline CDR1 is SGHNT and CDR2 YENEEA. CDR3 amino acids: CASSLLSGNEKLFF. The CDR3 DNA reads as TGTGCCAGCAGCCTTCTAAGCGGGAATGAAAAACTGTTTTTT.

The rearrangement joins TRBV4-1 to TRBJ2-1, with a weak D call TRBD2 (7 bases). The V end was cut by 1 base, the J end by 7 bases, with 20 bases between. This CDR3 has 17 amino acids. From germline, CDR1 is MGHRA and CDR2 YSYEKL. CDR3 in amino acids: CASSQGGGGRGANEQFF. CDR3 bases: TGCGCCAGCAGCCAAGGAGGGGGAGGGCGCGGTGCGAATGAGCAGTTCTTC.

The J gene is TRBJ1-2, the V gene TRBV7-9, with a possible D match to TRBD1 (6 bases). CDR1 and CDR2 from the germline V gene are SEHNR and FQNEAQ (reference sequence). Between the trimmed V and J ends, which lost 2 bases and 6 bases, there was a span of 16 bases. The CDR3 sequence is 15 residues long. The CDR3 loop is CASSLKGGDLHGYTF. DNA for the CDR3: TGTGCCAGCAGCTTAAAGGGGGGGGACCTCCATGGCTACACCTTC.

CDR3 bases: TGTGCCAGCAAACTTGTACAGGGGGCTAAGGAGCAGTTCTTC. Translation gives CASKLVQGAKEQFF. The rearrangement joins TRBV11-3 to TRBJ2-1, with TRBD1 identical over 9 bases. Looked up from germline, CDR1 is SGHNT and CDR2 is YENEEA. The CDR3 totals 14 residues. Trimming cost V 7 bases and J 10 bases; bases outside gene matches: 11.

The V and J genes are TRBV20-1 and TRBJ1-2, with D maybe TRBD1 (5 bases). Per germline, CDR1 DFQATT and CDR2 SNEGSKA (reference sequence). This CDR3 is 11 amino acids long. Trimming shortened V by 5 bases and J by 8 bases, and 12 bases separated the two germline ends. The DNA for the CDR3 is TGCAGTGCTCCTGGTCAGGGAGGCTACACCTTC. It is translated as CSAPGQGGYTF.

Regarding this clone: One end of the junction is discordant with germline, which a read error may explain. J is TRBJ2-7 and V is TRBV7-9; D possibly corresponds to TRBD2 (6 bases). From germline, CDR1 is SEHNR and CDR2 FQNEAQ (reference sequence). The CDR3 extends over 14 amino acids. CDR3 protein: CASSLVRDSNEQYF. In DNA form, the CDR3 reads TGTGCCAGCAGCTTAGTCAGGGACTCCAACGAGCAGTACTTC.

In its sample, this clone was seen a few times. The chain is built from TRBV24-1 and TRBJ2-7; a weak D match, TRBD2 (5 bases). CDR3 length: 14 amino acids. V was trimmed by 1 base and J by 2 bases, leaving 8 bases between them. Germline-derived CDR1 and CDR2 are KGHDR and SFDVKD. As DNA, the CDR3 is TGTGCCACCAGTGATTTACGGGAACCCTACGAGCAGTACTTC. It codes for CATSDLREPYEQYF.

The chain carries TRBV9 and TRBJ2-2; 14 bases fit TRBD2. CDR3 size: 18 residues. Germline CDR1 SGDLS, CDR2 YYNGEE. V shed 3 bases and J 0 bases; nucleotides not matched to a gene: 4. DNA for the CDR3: TGTGCCAGCAGCGGGGGACTAGCGGGAGTAACGAACACCGGGGAGCTGTTTTTT. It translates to CASSGGLAGVTNTGELFF. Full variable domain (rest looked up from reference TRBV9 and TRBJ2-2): DSGVTQTPKHLITATGQRVTLRCSPRSGDLSVYWYQQSLDQGLQFLIQYYNGEERAKGNILERFSAQQFPDLHSELNLSSLELGDSALYFCASSGGLAGVTNTGELFFGEGSRLTVL.

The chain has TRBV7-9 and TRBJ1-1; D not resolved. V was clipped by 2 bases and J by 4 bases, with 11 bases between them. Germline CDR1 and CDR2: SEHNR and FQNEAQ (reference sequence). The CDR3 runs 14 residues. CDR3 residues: CASSLPAGSTEAFF. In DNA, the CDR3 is TGTGCCAGCAGCTTACCGGCGGGGAGCACTGAAGCTTTCTTT. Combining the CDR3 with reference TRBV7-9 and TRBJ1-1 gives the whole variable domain DTGVSQNPRHKITKRGQNVTFRCDPISEHNRLYWYRQTLGQGPEFLTYFQNEAQLEKSRLLSDRFSAERPKGSFSTLEIQRTEQGDSAMYLCASSLPAGSTEAFFGQGTRLTVV.

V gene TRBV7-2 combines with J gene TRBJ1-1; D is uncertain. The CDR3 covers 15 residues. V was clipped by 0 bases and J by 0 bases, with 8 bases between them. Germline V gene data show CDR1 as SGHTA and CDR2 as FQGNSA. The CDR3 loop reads CASSLAGTMNTEAFF. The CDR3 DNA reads TGTGCCAGCAGCTTAGCGGGAACCATGAACACTGAAGCTTTCTTT.

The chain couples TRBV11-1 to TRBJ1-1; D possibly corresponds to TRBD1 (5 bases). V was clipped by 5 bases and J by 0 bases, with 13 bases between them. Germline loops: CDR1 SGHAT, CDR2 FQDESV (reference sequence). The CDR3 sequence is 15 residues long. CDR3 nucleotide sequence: TGTGCCAGCAGCAAAGCCGGGACGGTGAACACTGAAGCTTTCTTT. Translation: CASSKAGTVNTEAFF.

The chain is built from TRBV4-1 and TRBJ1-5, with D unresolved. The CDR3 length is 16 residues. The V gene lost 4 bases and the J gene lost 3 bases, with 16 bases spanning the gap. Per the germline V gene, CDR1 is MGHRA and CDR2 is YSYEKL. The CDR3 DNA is TGCGCCAGCAGCCCTAATCCCGACCGGGTCAATCAGCCCCAGCATTTT. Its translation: CASSPNPDRVNQPQHF.

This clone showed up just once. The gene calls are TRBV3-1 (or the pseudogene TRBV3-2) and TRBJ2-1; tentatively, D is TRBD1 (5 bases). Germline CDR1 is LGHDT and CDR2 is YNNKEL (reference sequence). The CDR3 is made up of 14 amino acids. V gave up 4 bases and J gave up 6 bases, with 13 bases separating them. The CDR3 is CASSPDQGRNEQFF. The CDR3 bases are TGTGCCAGCAGCCCAGACCAGGGCCGCAATGAGCAGTTCTTC.

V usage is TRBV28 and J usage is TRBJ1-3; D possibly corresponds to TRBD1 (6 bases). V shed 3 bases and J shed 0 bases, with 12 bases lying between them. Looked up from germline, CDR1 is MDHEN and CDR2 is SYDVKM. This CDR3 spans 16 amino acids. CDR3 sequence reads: CASSFGTTSSGNTIYF. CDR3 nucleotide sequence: TGTGCCAGCAGTTTTGGGACAACGAGCTCTGGAAACACCATATATTTT.

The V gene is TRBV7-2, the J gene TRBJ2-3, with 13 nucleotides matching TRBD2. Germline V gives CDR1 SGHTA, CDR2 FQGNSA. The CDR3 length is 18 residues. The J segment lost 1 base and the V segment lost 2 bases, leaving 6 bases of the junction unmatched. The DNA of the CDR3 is TGTGCCAGCAGCTTATCACTAGCGGGAGGGTTACGCACAGATACGCAGTATTTT. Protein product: CASSLSLAGGLRTDTQYF.

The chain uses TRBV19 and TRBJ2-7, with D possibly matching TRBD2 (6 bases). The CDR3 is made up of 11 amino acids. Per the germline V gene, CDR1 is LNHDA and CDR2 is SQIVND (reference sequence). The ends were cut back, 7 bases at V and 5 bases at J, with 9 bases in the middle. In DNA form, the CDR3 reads TGTGCCAGTACAGGCGGGAACGAGCAGTACTTC. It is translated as CASTGGNEQYF.

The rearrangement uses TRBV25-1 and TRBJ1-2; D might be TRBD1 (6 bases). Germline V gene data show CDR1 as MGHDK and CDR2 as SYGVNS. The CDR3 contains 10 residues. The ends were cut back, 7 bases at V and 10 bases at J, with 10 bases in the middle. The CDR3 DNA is TGTGCCAGCATGGACAGAGACTACACCTTC. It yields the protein CASMDRDYTF.

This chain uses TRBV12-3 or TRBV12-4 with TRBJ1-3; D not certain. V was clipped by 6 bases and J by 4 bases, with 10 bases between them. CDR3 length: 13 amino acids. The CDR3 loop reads CASRPLGGNTIYF. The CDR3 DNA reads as TGTGCCAGCAGGCCGCTGGGCGGAAACACCATATATTTT.

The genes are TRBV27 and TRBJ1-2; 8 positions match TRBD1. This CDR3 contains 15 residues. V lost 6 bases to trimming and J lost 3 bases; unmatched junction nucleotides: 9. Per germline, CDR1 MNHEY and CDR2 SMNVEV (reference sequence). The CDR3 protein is CASSGAGGLYYGYTF. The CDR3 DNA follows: TGTGCCAGCAGCGGAGCAGGGGGCCTATACTATGGCTACACCTTC.

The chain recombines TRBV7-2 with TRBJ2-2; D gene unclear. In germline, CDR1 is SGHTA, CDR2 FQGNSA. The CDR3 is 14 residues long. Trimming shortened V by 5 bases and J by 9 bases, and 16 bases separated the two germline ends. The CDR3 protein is CASSPYAPPRELFF. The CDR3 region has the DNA TGTGCCAGCAGCCCATACGCACCCCCGCGGGAGCTGTTTTTT.

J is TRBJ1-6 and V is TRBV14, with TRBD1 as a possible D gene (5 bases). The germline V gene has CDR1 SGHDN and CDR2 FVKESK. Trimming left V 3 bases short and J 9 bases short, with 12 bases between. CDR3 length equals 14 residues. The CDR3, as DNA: TGTGCCAGCAGCCATAACACAAGGGGTTCACCCCTCCACTTT. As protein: CASSHNTRGSPLHF.